The rows below give T cell receptor beta chains drawn from one sample of a study of cytomegalovirus exposure and HLA in healthy donors. Using immunoSEQ multiplex PCR, the repertoire was profiled, and TCRdb retains in-frame clones only, with some absent. The sample contains around 170,000 clones, approximately 84% of which appear only once. What was sequenced was PBMCs. These TCRs come from a boy between 2 and 10 years old in good health and CMV-seronegative. The CDR3 runs from the conserved cysteine through the conserved F or W. D genes are given only for firm matches. Rows give clone size only sometimes, using once, few, many, or a class for an expanded clone.

d_gene,j_gene,v_gene,abundance,CDR3aa,CDR3nt
.,TRBJ1-2,TRBV19,few,CASSISAGNYGYTF,TGTGCCAGTAGTATATCGGCAGGGAACTATGGCTACACCTTC
.,TRBJ1-5,TRBV4-2,.,CASSQGTGGQPQHF,TGTGCCAGCAGCCAAGGGACGGGCGGGCAGCCCCAGCATTTT
TRBD2,TRBJ2-7,TRBV9,once,CASSVGGTSGRGTYEQYF,TGTGCCAGCAGCGTAGGAGGGACTAGCGGGAGGGGAACCTACGAGCAGTACTTC
TRBD1,TRBJ2-7,TRBV7-8,.,CASSLQYATGGEQYF,TGTGCCAGCAGCTTACAGTACGCTACAGGGGGCGAGCAGTACTTC
TRBD2,TRBJ2-5,TRBV13,.,CASSPRIAGAGETQYF,TGTGCCAGCAGCCCCAGAATAGCGGGAGCTGGAGAGACCCAGTACTTC
.,TRBJ2-6,TRBV5-1,.,CASSLAYSGANVLTF,TGCGCCAGCAGCTTGGCTTACTCTGGGGCCAACGTCCTGACTTTC
TRBD1,TRBJ1-5,TRBV7-8,.,CASSLVGGQSRLYSNQPQHF,TGTGCCAGCAGCTTAGTGGGGGGACAGTCCCGGCTATATAGCAATCAGCCCCAGCATTTT
.,TRBJ1-5,TRBV7-8,few,CASSLSYSNQPQHF,TGTGCCAGCAGCTTATCCTATAGCAATCAGCCCCAGCATTTT
TRBD2,TRBJ2-1,TRBV5-4,.,CASSRPPSGFYNEQFF,TGTGCCAGCAGTCGTCCCCCTAGCGGGTTTTACAATGAGCAGTTCTTC
TRBD1,TRBJ2-5,TRBV19,.,CASRSARQGAGETQYF,TGTGCCAGTAGATCCGCTCGACAGGGGGCAGGAGAGACCCAGTACTTC
TRBD1,TRBJ1-1,TRBV29-1,.,CSVLDRGIEAFF,TGCAGCGTTCTGGACAGGGGGATTGAAGCTTTCTTT
.,TRBJ1-2,TRBV9,.,CASSSNTGGGDYGYTF,TGTGCCAGCAGCTCTAATACTGGAGGAGGAGACTATGGCTACACCTTC
.,TRBJ1-1,TRBV27,.,CASSPIGGLNTEAFF,TGTGCCAGCAGTCCGATCGGGGGTCTGAACACTGAAGCTTTCTTT
TRBD2,TRBJ2-5,TRBV4-2,.,CASSQEQREGTETQYF,TGTGCCAGCAGCCAAGAGCAGCGGGAGGGAACGGAGACCCAGTACTTC
TRBD1,TRBJ2-7,TRBV5-6,.,CASSLLQGVYEQYF,TGTGCCAGCAGCTTGTTACAGGGGGTCTACGAGCAGTACTTC
.,TRBJ2-7,TRBV15,.,CATSGIRNRVVRSYEQYF,TGTGCCACCAGCGGAATCCGAAACAGGGTTGTAAGATCCTACGAGCAGTACTTC
.,TRBJ1-1,TRBV5-5,.,CASSLAPRAAEAFF,TGTGCCAGCAGCTTGGCACCGAGGGCGGCTGAAGCTTTCTTT
.,TRBJ1-1,TRBV5-1,.,CASSLAPGNTEAFF,TGCGCCAGCAGCTTGGCCCCGGGAAACACTGAAGCTTTCTTT
.,TRBJ2-1,TRBV25-1,.,CASNGLDYNEQFF,TGTGCCAGCAATGGACTGGACTACAATGAGCAGTTCTTC
.,TRBJ1-4,TRBV5-1,.,CASSLEGGGEKLFF,TGCGCCAGCAGCTTGGAAGGGGGTGGTGAAAAACTGTTTTTT
TRBD2,TRBJ2-3,TRBV7-9,.,CASSSGTSTRDTQYF,TGTGCCAGCAGCTCTGGGACTAGCACGAGGGATACGCAGTATTTT
.,TRBJ2-7,TRBV28,.,CATEPTSLYEQYF,TGTGCCACAGAACCGACTAGTCTTTACGAGCAGTACTTC
TRBD2,TRBJ2-3,TRBV10-3,few,CAISESSGRGYTDTQYF,TGTGCCATCAGTGAGTCTAGCGGGAGGGGCTACACAGATACGCAGTATTTT
.,TRBJ1-2,TRBV4-2,.,CASSQAPGDYGYTF,TGTGCCAGCAGCCAAGCCCCGGGGGACTATGGCTACACCTTC
.,TRBJ1-1,TRBV11-2,.,CASSPNEWRGGNMNTEAFF,TGTGCCAGCAGCCCGAATGAATGGAGGGGTGGGAACATGAACACTGAAGCTTTCTTT
.,TRBJ2-2,TRBV11-2,.,CASSLDMYKGHLNTGELFF,TGTGCCAGCAGCTTAGATATGTATAAGGGACACTTGAACACCGGGGAGCTGTTTTTT
TRBD1,TRBJ1-4,TRBV5-1,.,CASRPGQLNEKLFF,TGCGCCAGCAGACCGGGACAGCTTAATGAAAAACTGTTTTTT
.,TRBJ2-1,TRBV29-1,few,CSVLGSSYNEQFF,TGCAGCGTTTTGGGGAGCTCCTACAATGAGCAGTTCTTC
.,TRBJ2-7,TRBV27,.,CASSLQGGTNEQYF,TGTGCCAGCAGTTTACAGGGAGGGACAAACGAGCAGTACTTC
.,TRBJ1-3,TRBV5-1,.,CASGQEFSGNTIYF,TGCGCCAGCGGCCAGGAATTCTCTGGAAACACCATATATTTT
.,TRBJ2-5,TRBV4-1,.,CASSQVLFEQVGQTQYF,TGCGCCAGCAGCCAAGTCCTCTTTGAGCAGGTGGGGCAGACCCAGTACTTC
TRBD1,TRBJ2-7,TRBV15,.,CATSRGRTGENEQYF,TGTGCCACCAGCAGAGGAAGAACAGGGGAGAACGAGCAGTACTTC
TRBD1,TRBJ1-1,TRBV28,.,CASSMTGGVTEAFF,TGTGCCAGCAGTATGACAGGGGGCGTCACTGAAGCTTTCTTT
TRBD2,TRBJ2-1,TRBV27,.,CASSQRGLFPYNEQFF,TGTGCCAGCAGTCAAAGGGGACTATTTCCCTACAATGAGCAGTTCTTC
.,TRBJ1-4,TRBV28,.,CASRANEKLFF,TGTGCCAGCAGGGCCAATGAAAAACTGTTTTTT
.,TRBJ2-5,TRBV25-1,.,CASSTRGAETQYF,TGTGCCAGCAGCACGCGGGGCGCCGAGACCCAGTACTTC
TRBD1,TRBJ1-2,TRBV10-3,.,CAISDAGDRDYGYTF,TGTGCCATCAGTGACGCCGGGGACAGGGACTATGGCTACACCTTC